The clone carrying this TCR beta chain has a handful of counts. Its antigen remains unknown. Library preparation (for TCRbeta) was performed with unique molecular identifiers. One entry per CDR3 protein, called by TCRdb with MiXCR from the PCR reads. The sample shows some 450,000 distinct CDR3 sequences, 43% of them seen only once. This sample is drawn from a study of T-cell reconstitution after alpha-beta-depleted transplantation in children. Whole-study findings and limits: Newly produced T cells mostly provided counts and TCRbeta diversity after one year, as hyperexpanded clones declined.

The V and J ends lost 5 bases and 4 bases, in that order; junction bases with no gene match: 11. Germline V CDR1 and CDR2: SGHVS, FQNEAQ. CDR3 length equals 17 residues. J is TRBJ2-3 and V is TRBV7-8; 11 bases are a match to TRBD2. The sequence was collected from a girl aged 2 to 10 with aplastic anemia, due to receive a stem cell transplant. The sample was PBMCs, taken before TCRalphabeta/CD19-depleted stem cell transplant. The CDR3 loop reads CASSQRLAGSGADTQYF. CDR3 bases: TGTGCCAGCAGCCAACGACTAGCGGGATCCGGGGCAGATACGCAGTATTTT.